A selection of T cell receptor beta chains follows, all from one sample in a study of cytomegalovirus exposure and HLA in healthy donors. Profiled with immunoSEQ multiplex PCR; TCRdb holds only in-frame clones, not every one. The sample includes about 110,000 clones, around 83% of them seen just once. The sample taken for sequencing was PBMCs. Receptor source: a woman aged 55-70 years in good health and CMV-seropositive. Both conserved end residues are part of each CDR3. D genes are given only for firm matches. Size is omitted from some rows. Given values are once, few, many or a class for expanded clones.

clone size: NA; D gene: NA; V gene: TRBV2; J gene: TRBJ2-4; CDR3 DNA: TGTGCCACTACGCGAGTGTCCAAAAACATTCAGTACTTC; CDR3 protein: CATTRVSKNIQYF
clone size: NA; D gene: NA; V gene: TRBV29-1; J gene: TRBJ1-6; CDR3 DNA: TGCAGCGTGGCAGACACCTATAATTCACCCCTCCACTTT; CDR3 protein: CSVADTYNSPLHF
clone size: few; D gene: NA; V gene: TRBV11-3; J gene: TRBJ2-3; CDR3 DNA: TGTGCCAGCAGCTTAGACTCAGATACGCAGTATTTT; CDR3 protein: CASSLDSDTQYF
clone size: many; D gene: NA; V gene: TRBV7-9; J gene: TRBJ2-7; CDR3 DNA: TGTGCCAGCAGCTTAGCTGAACAGGGTATCTACGAGCAGTACTTC; CDR3 protein: CASSLAEQGIYEQYF
clone size: NA; D gene: NA; V gene: TRBV28; J gene: TRBJ1-5; CDR3 DNA: TGTGCCAGCAGGGTCGCGGGTCAGCCCCAGCATTTT; CDR3 protein: CASRVAGQPQHF
clone size: few; D gene: NA; V gene: TRBV5-8; J gene: TRBJ1-1; CDR3 DNA: TGTGCCAGCAGCTTCGCAGCTACTATGAACACTGAAGCTTTCTTT; CDR3 protein: CASSFAATMNTEAFF
clone size: NA; D gene: TRBD1; V gene: TRBV29-1; J gene: TRBJ2-1; CDR3 DNA: TGCAGCGTTCATTTTACCGGGACAGTGGACAATGAGCAGTTCTTC; CDR3 protein: CSVHFTGTVDNEQFF
clone size: NA; D gene: TRBD1; V gene: TRBV10-3; J gene: TRBJ1-1; CDR3 DNA: TGTGCCATCAGTCCCCAGACAGGGATCGAAGCTTTCTTT; CDR3 protein: CAISPQTGIEAFF
clone size: NA; D gene: TRBD2; V gene: TRBV5-1; J gene: TRBJ2-1; CDR3 DNA: TGCGCCAGCAGGGCGGGAGGAGGTAGTGAGCAGTTCTTC; CDR3 protein: CASRAGGGSEQFF
clone size: NA; D gene: NA; V gene: TRBV11-2; J gene: TRBJ1-2; CDR3 DNA: TGTGCCAGCAGGATGTTAAGGGGCGGCTATGGCTACACCTTC; CDR3 protein: CASRMLRGGYGYTF
clone size: few; D gene: TRBD2; V gene: TRBV7-9; J gene: TRBJ2-1; CDR3 DNA: TGTGCCAGCAGCCTTAGCGGGAGCTCCTACAATGAGCAGTTCTTC; CDR3 protein: CASSLSGSSYNEQFF